This entry is about one T cell receptor (beta chain). Germline V gives CDR1 MGHRA, CDR2 YSYEKL. The CDR3 is made up of 14 amino acids. The V and J ends lost 4 bases and 4 bases, in that order; junction bases with no gene match: 3. Individuals aged roughly 18 to 95 years were recruited from about two dozen US areas. Participant-reported clinical history was the basis for cohort assignment. The sample is drawn from a study of blood T cell repertoires in COVID-19. Study-level background: COVID-19 samples, acute and convalescent, were from the United States, Italy and Spain.

As processed by the authors: Counts of nucleated cells, estimated from reference gene primer amplification, were obtained. Method: immunoSEQ multiplex PCR; TCRdb's copy keeps in-frame clones and lacks some. That table is the source of V, J and clone size, and D and trimming were worked out from the DNA. This sample has more than 200,000 clones, with 80% to 90% found just once. The rearrangement joins TRBV4-1 to TRBJ1-5; 8 nucleotides agree with TRBD1. Sequences were obtained from PBMCs or T cells enriched from blood (not recorded which). The receptor was isolated from a woman between 25 and 40 years old who had been exposed to COVID-19. The CDR3 loop reads CASSPDRVNQPQHF. In DNA form, the CDR3 reads TGCGCCAGCAGCCCGGACAGGGTTAATCAGCCCCAGCATTTT.